This TCR beta chain was found in a study of T cell responses to AZD1222 COVID-19 vaccine (dated by TCRdb to about 2021). The study in broad terms: AZD1222 recipients given second doses at about 4 weeks or at about 12 weeks were pooled, since spike-specific TCR depth and breadth were not found to differ between the two schedules. TCR sequencing covered roughly 230 trial participants: some 210 given two doses of AZD1222 and 26 given two doses of MenACWY control vaccine. Trial participants were enrolled into age subgroups of 18-55, 56-69 and 70-plus years, which contained 148, 28 and 57 TCR-sequenced participants, respectively.

The CDR3 regions of human TCRbeta chains were analyzed by immunosequencing. Per the authors' processing: Repertoire TCRs were checked for matches against a reference library of SARS-CoV-2-specific TCRs that had been generated using the MIRA antigen-specificity platform. Breadth meant the fraction of unique TCRs that were SARS-CoV-2-associated, whereas depth meant the fraction of total T cells that were SARS-CoV-2-associated. Using the MIRA data, each spike-specific TCR was mapped to the spike region that the TCR reacts to and placed in a CD4 or CD8 class. Log10-transformed breadth and depth values were compared by one-way ANOVA with Sidak's multiple comparisons tests. The immuneACCESS repertoire file appears here via TCRdb, limited to in-frame rearrangements. These files lack a portion of the clones; in checked studies, under half of the deficit traces to unresolved V genes, and the cause of the others is not known. Clone size and V and J calls were adopted from that table, with D and trimming inferred from the DNA. The sample contains fewer than 120,000 clones, approximately 90% of them found a single time. The ten largest clones capture about 1.6% of the sample.

What the research found in general, with its limitations: Because no samples from the day 14 peak response were available, repertoires could be characterized only after the peak T cell response. The whole spike protein was spanned by vaccine-associated CD4 TCRs, and dominant responses were seen in regions 160-218 and 743-854. Most participants were white British and females outnumbered males, and the authors suggested that clonal diversity may have been underestimated. Conclusions about previously exposed vaccinees are limited because only a handful of AZD1222 recipients were SARS-CoV-2 seropositive at baseline. After two AZD1222 doses, both the breadth and the depth of spike-specific TCRs were significantly higher than at day 0 and than in MenACWY recipients. Nearly half of unique spike-specific TCRs reportedly recognized epitopes outside regions mutated in the B.1.351 and B.1.1.7 variants. In the small 56-69-year group, the increase in depth fell short of significance, most likely because of low power.

Reading the label with the study, this specimen's time point is: baseline before first vaccination. The vaccinee samples were drawn from two UK trials, COV001 and COV002, one of which was a single-blind randomized controlled phase 2/3 trial testing AZD1222 (ChAdOx1 nCoV-19) in healthy adults. For TCRbeta chain sequencing, PBMC samples were collected from trial participants at day 0 and at day 28 after the second dose. Points on this clone: Its antigen specificity is not known. No much larger clone is present one base from it, and per-base qualities are unavailable.

CDR1 and CDR2 are drawn from the germline V gene: SGDLS, YYNGEE. The cysteine opens and the phenylalanine closes a CDR3 of 15 amino acids. This entry keeps only the CDR3 DNA: 45 bases, framed from base 1. The germline ends are 13 bases apart after V is trimmed by 1 base and J by 3 bases. This material consisted of peripheral blood, taken on day 0 of AZD1222 vaccination. Rearrangement joined TRBV9 to TRBJ1-2; the D segment could be TRBD1, given 5 matching bases. The TCR sequence derives from an adult in good health. The nucleotides are TGTGCCAGCAGCGTAACCCCCGGGACGCACTATGGCTACACCTTC. The encoded protein is CASSVTPGTHYGYTF.